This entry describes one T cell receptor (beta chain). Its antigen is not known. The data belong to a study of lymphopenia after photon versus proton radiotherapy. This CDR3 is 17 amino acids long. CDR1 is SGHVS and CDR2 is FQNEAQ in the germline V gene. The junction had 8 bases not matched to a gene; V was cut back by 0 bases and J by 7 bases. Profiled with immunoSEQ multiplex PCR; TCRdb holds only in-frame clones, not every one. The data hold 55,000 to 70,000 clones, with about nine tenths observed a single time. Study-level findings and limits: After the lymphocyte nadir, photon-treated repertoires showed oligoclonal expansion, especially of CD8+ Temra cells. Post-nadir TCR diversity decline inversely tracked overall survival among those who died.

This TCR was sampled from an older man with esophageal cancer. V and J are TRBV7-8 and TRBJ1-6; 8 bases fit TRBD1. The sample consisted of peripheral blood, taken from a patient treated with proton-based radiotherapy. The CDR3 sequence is CASSLANPGQGNSPLHF. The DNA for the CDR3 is TGTGCCAGCAGCTTAGCTAACCCCGGACAGGGAAATTCACCCCTCCACTTT.